The next 9 T cell receptor beta chains were all read from a single sample in a study of monozygotic twins with inflammatory bowel disease. TCRdb reprocessed the 5' RACE reads and reports one entry per CDR3 protein, with no DNA. The sample table sets out hundreds of thousands of distinct CDR3 sequences. The sequencing input was blood. These receptor sequences come from a human donor with ulcerative colitis or Crohn's disease, or a healthy co-twin of an affected twin (not recorded which).

The chain couples TRBV27 to TRBJ2-7; TCRdb's assignment of TRBD2 cannot be checked, as there is no DNA. Germline V gives CDR1 MNHEY, CDR2 SMNVEV (reference sequence). The CDR3 is 15 amino acids. The CDR3 sequence: CASSPSSGSRNEQYF.

The J gene is TRBJ2-3, the V gene TRBV3-1; TCRdb names TRBD2, which stays unverified in the absence of DNA. Germline V gene data show CDR1 as LGHDT and CDR2 as YNNKEL (reference sequence). The CDR3 contains 16 residues. The CDR3 loop reads CASSLYLAADTDTQYF.

This chain uses TRBV9 with TRBJ1-1. The V gene's germline CDR1 is SGDLS and CDR2 YYNGEE. The CDR3 has 13 residues. The CDR3 region is CASSVPGALQAFF.

V is TRBV14 and J is TRBJ2-2. Germline CDR1 is SGHDN and CDR2 is FVKESK. The CDR3 is made up of 15 amino acids. The CDR3 spells CASSQQATTTGELFF.

CDR3 protein: CAWSVGDPGNQPQHF. The chain carries TRBV30 and TRBJ1-5; the TCRdb call, TRBD1, lacks DNA for checking. The CDR3 loop spans 15 amino acids. Germline values: CDR1 GTSNPN, CDR2 SVGIG (reference sequence).

The chain is built from TRBV6-1 and TRBJ2-1; with no DNA, the TCRdb D assignment of TRBD1 cannot be verified. The CDR3 is made up of 14 amino acids. CDR1 and CDR2 (germline): MNHNS, SASEGT. This chain's CDR3 is CASTRDRGRYEQFF.

The chain carries TRBV5-4 and TRBJ2-5; TCRdb reports TRBD1, a call that lacks DNA to check it against. CDR3 length equals 15 residues. Germline V lookup: CDR1 SGHNT, CDR2 YYREEE (reference sequence). This CDR3 is CASSLPGLGVETQYF.

The chain carries TRBV3-1 and TRBJ2-7. Germline assignment: CDR1 LGHDT and CDR2 YNNKEL (reference sequence). This CDR3 spans 15 amino acids. This chain's CDR3 is CASSQDLSGFYEQYF.

This chain connects TRBV4-3 to TRBJ2-2; TCRdb selects TRBD2, and the lack of DNA leaves this call unchecked. The CDR3 contains 16 residues. Per the germline V gene, CDR1 is LGHNA and CDR2 is YSLEER. This CDR3 is CASSHRTSGPTGELFF.